Below, 5 T cell receptor beta chains from the same sample are listed, as sequenced in a study of beta chain features in type 1 diabetes. Study results and caveats: Shorter TCRB CDR3s, moderately but significantly so, marked every one of the four CD4+ subsets in Type 1 diabetes patients.

No antigen has been assigned to these receptors. The whole isolated RNA underwent reverse transcription, so sequencing captured expressed TCRB transcripts. The assay was immunoSEQ multiplex PCR, and TCRdb's table has in-frame clones only and misses some. The sample has roughly 330,000 clones; less than 15% are singletons. Sequenced sample: naive CD4+ T cells from blood. The receptors stem from a woman between 18 and 29 years old with type 1 diabetes.

The rearrangement joins TRBV7-6 to TRBJ2-3, with 9 nucleotides matching TRBD2. Trimming cost V 7 bases and J 1 base; bases outside gene matches: 12. The length of the CDR3 is 17 residues. Per germline, CDR1 SGHVS and CDR2 FNYEAQ. CDR3 amino acids: CASTLLSGRSGTDTQYF. CDR3 bases: TGTGCCAGCACCCTTCTAAGCGGGAGGAGCGGCACAGATACGCAGTATTTT.

The V call is TRBV30, the J call TRBJ1-5; 9 bases agree with TRBD1. Looked up from germline, CDR1 is GTSNPN and CDR2 is SVGIG (reference sequence). V was pared by 3 bases and J by 4 bases, with 1 base of the junction left unmatched. This CDR3 is built from 13 residues. The CDR3 region has the DNA TGTGCCTGGAGACAGGGGGCGAATCAGCCCCAGCATTTT. Translated: CAWRQGANQPQHF.

V usage is TRBV5-1 and J usage is TRBJ2-3; 7 bases line up with TRBD2. Losses at the gene ends were 2 bases for V and 0 bases for J; bases not matched to a gene: 6. This CDR3 region has 16 residues. CDR1 SGHRS and CDR2 YFSETQ come from the germline V gene. The CDR3 DNA reads TGCGCCAGCAGCTTACGAGCGGGACCGAGCACAGATACGCAGTATTTT. Translating it yields CASSLRAGPSTDTQYF. Variable domain in full (rest from reference TRBV5-1 and TRBJ2-3): KAGVTQTPRYLIKTRGQQVTLSCSPISGHRSVSWYQQTPGQGLQFLFEYFSETQRNKGNFPGRFSGRQFSNSRSEMNVSTLELGDSALYLCASSLRAGPSTDTQYFGPGTRLTVL.

This clone was counted only a few times. CDR3 loop: CAWSVGTGGSGYTF. In nucleotides, the CDR3 is TGTGCCTGGAGTGTGGGGACAGGGGGGTCTGGCTACACCTTC. The chain recombines TRBV30 with TRBJ1-2; TRBD1 aligns across 11 bases. The CDR3 contains 14 residues. With 0 bases clipped from V and 7 bases from J, the junction kept 4 bases outside the gene matches. Germline assignment: CDR1 GTSNPN and CDR2 SVGIG (reference sequence).

On this clone itself: An end of the junction differs from the germline gene, which may be a read error. The CDR3 region is CPSRTSGTIPNEQFF. For the CDR3, the DNA is TGTCCCAGCAGGACATCCGGGACTATCCCTAATGAGCAGTTCTTC. V gene TRBV5-1 combines with J gene TRBJ2-1; 7 positions match TRBD2. There are 15 residues in the CDR3. The germline V gene encodes CDR1 SGHRS and CDR2 YFSETQ. The whole variable domain, remainder taken from reference TRBV5-1 and TRBJ2-1, is KAGVTQTPRYLIKTRGQQVTLSCSPISGHRSVSWYQQTPGQGLQFLFEYFSETQRNKGNFPGRFSGRQFSNSRSEMNVSTLELGDSALYLCPSRTSGTIPNEQFFGPGTRLTVL.